The T cell receptor (beta chain) under discussion was sequenced for a study of cytotoxic CD8 clonotypes in ibrutinib-treated CLL. Generated by immunoSEQ multiplex PCR, the TCRdb table keeps only in-frame clones and is missing some. The profile shows under 300,000 clones, 65% to 85% of them singletons. Sequencing was performed on PBMCs, taken at disease progression, from a patient treated with ibrutinib. The sequence was collected from a human donor with chronic lymphocytic leukemia.

As DNA, the CDR3 is TGCAGTGCTAGCCTATACACTGAAGCTTTCTTT. Protein sequence: CSASLYTEAFF. This chain links TRBV20-1 with TRBJ1-1, with D unresolved. CDR1 and CDR2 from the germline V gene are DFQATT and SNEGSKA (reference sequence). The CDR3 totals 11 residues. V gave up 3 bases and J gave up 3 bases, with 5 bases separating them.